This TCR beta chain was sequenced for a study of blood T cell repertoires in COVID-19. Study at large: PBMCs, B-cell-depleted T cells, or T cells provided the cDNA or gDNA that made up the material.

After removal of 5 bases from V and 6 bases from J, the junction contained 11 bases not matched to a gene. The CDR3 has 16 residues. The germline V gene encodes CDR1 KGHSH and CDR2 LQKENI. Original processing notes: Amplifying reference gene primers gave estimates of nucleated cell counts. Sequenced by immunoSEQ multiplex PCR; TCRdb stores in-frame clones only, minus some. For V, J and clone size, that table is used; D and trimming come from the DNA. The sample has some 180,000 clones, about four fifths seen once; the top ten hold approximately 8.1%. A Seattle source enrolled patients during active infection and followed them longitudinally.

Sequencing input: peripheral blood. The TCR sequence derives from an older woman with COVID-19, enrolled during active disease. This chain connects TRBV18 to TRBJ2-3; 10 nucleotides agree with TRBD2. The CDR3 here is CASSDTGTSVSDTQYF. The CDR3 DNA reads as TGTGCCAGCTCAGATACCGGGACTAGCGTTTCGGATACGCAGTATTTT.